This T cell receptor beta chain was obtained from a study of blood T cell repertoires in COVID-19. Study background: Samples representing acute and convalescent COVID-19 were sourced from the United States, Italy and Spain.

This clone occurred once. The CDR3 totals 19 residues. Trimming removed 2 bases at V and 0 bases at J, with 20 bases between. Germline V gene data show CDR1 as SGHTA and CDR2 as FQGTGA. Original methodology: By means of reference gene primer amplification, nucleated cell counts were estimated. Libraries were prepared by immunoSEQ multiplex PCR; TCRdb keeps only in-frame clonotypes and omits some of them. V and J calls and clone size are copied from that table; D and trimming were computed from the DNA. The table shows fewer than 250,000 clones, with 88% occurring only once. Sequencing was carried out using peripheral blood. The genes are TRBV7-3 and TRBJ1-5; D gene unclear. This clonotype was obtained from a man between 65 and 80 years old with acute or convalescent COVID-19. CDR3 protein: CASSLLVVLEEYSNQPQHF. The CDR3, as DNA: TGTGCCAGCAGCTTACTAGTAGTGTTGGAGGAGTATAGCAATCAGCCCCAGCATTTT.